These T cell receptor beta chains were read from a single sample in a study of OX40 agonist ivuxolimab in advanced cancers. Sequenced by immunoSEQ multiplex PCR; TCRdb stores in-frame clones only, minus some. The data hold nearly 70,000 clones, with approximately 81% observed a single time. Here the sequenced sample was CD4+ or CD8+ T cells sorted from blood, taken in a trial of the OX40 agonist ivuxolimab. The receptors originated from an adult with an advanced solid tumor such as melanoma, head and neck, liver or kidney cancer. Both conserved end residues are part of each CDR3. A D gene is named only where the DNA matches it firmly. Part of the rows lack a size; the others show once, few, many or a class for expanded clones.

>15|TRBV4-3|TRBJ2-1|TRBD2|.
CASSRLAGVGDEQFF
TGCGCCAGCAGCAGACTAGCGGGAGTTGGCGATGAGCAGTTCTTC
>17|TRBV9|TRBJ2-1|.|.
CASSADLRGPSNNEQFF
TGTGCCAGCAGCGCCGACCTTAGAGGACCCTCCAACAATGAGCAGTTCTTC
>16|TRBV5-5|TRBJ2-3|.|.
CASSLLWIEGTDTQYF
TGTGCCAGCAGCTTGTTGTGGATTGAGGGCACAGATACGCAGTATTTT
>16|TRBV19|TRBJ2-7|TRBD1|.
CASSTEGQGPAYEQYF
TGTGCCAGTAGTACCGAGGGACAGGGGCCGGCCTACGAGCAGTACTTC
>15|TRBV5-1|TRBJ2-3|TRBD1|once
CASSLAGQPGDTQYF
TGCGCCAGCAGCTTGGCGGGACAGCCAGGTGATACGCAGTATTTT
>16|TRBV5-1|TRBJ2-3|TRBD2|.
CASSPDLAGAADTQYF
TGCGCCAGCAGCCCGGATCTAGCGGGAGCCGCGGATACGCAGTATTTT
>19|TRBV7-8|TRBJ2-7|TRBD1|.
CASSLPLAPDRGGGYEQYF
TGTGCCAGCAGTTTACCCCTCGCCCCGGACAGGGGCGGGGGCTACGAGCAGTACTTC
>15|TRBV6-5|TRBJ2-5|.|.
CASSYFSGTEETQYF
TGTGCCAGCAGTTACTTCTCCGGGACTGAAGAGACCCAGTACTTC
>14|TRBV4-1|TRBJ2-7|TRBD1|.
CASSHPDRSHEQYF
TGCGCCAGCAGCCACCCGGACAGGTCCCACGAGCAGTACTTC
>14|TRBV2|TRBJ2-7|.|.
CATLVPGGIYEQYF
TGTGCCACTCTAGTCCCAGGGGGGATTTACGAGCAGTACTTC
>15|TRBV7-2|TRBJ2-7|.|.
CASSFLASTKDEQYF
TGTGCCAGCAGCTTCTTAGCTAGCACTAAGGACGAGCAGTACTTC
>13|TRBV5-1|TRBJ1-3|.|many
CASSYYTGNTIYF
TGCGCCAGCAGCTACTATACTGGCAACACCATATATTTT
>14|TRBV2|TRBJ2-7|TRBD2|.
CASPGLAATYEQYF
TGTGCCAGCCCGGGACTAGCGGCAACCTACGAGCAGTACTTC
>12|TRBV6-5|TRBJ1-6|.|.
CASSYLNSPLHF
TGTGCCAGCAGTTACCTTAATTCACCCCTCCACTTT
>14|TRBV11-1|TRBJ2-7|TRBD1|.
CASSPRDRAHEQYF
TGTGCCAGCAGCCCCCGGGACAGGGCCCACGAGCAGTACTTC
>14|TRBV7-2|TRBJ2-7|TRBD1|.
CASSFGGQTYEQYF
TGTGCCAGCAGCTTTGGGGGACAGACCTACGAGCAGTACTTC
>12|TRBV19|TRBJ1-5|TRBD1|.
CASSVTGAPQHF
TGTGCCAGTAGTGTCACAGGGGCGCCCCAGCATTTT
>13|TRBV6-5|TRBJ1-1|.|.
CASRNGGLVEAFF
TGTGCCAGCAGAAACGGGGGCCTCGTTGAAGCTTTCTTT
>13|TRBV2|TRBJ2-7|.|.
CASSRDKLYEQYF
TGTGCCAGCAGCCGGGACAAACTCTACGAGCAGTACTTC
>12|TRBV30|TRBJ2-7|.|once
CAWSSATYEQYF
TGTGCCTGGAGTTCGGCGACCTACGAGCAGTACTTC
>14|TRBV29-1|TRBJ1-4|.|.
CSVEDRTVGEKLFF
TGCAGCGTTGAAGATCGGACAGTGGGGGAAAAACTGTTTTTT
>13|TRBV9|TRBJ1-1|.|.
CASSVGVGSEAFF
TGTGCCAGCAGCGTAGGGGTCGGCTCTGAAGCTTTCTTT